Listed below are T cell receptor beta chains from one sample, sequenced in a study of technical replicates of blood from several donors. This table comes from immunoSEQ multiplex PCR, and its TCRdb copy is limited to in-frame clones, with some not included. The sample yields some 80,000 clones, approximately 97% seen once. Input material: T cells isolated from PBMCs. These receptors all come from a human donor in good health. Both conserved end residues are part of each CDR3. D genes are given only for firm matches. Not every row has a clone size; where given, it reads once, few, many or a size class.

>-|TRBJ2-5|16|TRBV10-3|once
CAISESIETDWETQYF
TGTGCCATCAGTGAGTCGATCGAGACTGATTGGGAGACCCAGTACTTC
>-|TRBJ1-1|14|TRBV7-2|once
CASSSRVGDTEAFF
TGTGCCAGCAGCTCACGGGTAGGGGACACTGAAGCTTTCTTT
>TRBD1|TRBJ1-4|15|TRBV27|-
CASTQLGQKNEKLFF
TGTGCCAGCACCCAGCTGGGACAGAAGAATGAAAAACTGTTTTTT
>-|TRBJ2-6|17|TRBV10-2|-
CASSESPVLSGANVLTF
TGCGCCAGCAGTGAGTCCCCCGTACTCTCTGGGGCCAACGTCCTGACTTTC
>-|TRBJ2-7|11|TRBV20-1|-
CSAREGAEQYF
TGCAGTGCTAGAGAGGGGGCCGAGCAGTACTTC
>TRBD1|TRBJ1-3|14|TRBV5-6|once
CASSLGTGLNTIYF
TGTGCCAGCAGCTTGGGGACAGGGTTAAACACCATATATTTT
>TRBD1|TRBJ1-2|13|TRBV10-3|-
CAISGTGSGGYTF
TGTGCCATCAGTGGGACAGGGTCCGGGGGCTACACCTTC
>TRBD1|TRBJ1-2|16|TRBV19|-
CASSGQRTGGNYGYTF
TGTGCCAGTAGTGGACAAAGGACAGGGGGAAACTATGGCTACACCTTC
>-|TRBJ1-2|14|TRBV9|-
CASSPRQVFSGYTF
TGTGCCAGCAGCCCCAGACAGGTTTTCAGTGGCTACACCTTC
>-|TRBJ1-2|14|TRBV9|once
CASSVGGLNYGYTF
TGTGCCAGCAGCGTAGGGGGACTTAACTATGGCTACACCTTC
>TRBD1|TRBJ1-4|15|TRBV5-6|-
CASQGTVATNEKLFF
TGTGCCAGTCAAGGGACAGTCGCAACTAATGAAAAACTGTTTTTT
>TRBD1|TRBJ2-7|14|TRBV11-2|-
CASSIPGQGVFPYF
TGTGCCAGCAGCATTCCGGGACAGGGGGTTTTTCCGTACTTC
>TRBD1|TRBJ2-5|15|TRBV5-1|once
CASSSMDRVIETQYF
TGCGCCAGCAGCTCCATGGACAGGGTTATAGAGACCCAGTACTTC
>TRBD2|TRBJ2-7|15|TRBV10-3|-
CAISLGTSDSYEQYF
TGTGCCATCAGTCTCGGGACTAGCGACTCCTACGAGCAGTACTTC
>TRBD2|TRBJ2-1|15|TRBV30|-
CAWSVGLAGNNEQFF
TGTGCCTGGAGTGTGGGACTAGCGGGGAACAATGAGCAGTTCTTC
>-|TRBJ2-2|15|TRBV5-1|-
CASSVTVVATGELFF
TGCGCCAGCAGCGTGACAGTTGTGGCCACCGGGGAGCTGTTTTTT
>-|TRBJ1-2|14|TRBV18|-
CASSPRAVNYGYTF
TGTGCCAGCTCACCCAGGGCCGTTAACTATGGCTACACCTTC
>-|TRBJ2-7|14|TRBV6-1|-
CASSPGLEGYEQYF
TGTGCCAGCAGCCCGGGACTGGAGGGGTACGAGCAGTACTTC
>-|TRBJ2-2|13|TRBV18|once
CASSPPTTGELFF
TGTGCCAGCTCCCCCCCTACCACCGGGGAGCTGTTTTTT
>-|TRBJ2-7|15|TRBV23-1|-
CASSHGNRSLGEQYF
TGCGCCAGCAGTCACGGGAATCGGTCCTTGGGCGAGCAGTACTTC
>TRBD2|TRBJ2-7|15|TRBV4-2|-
CASSQEGTSFFEQYF
TGTGCCAGCAGCCAAGAAGGGACTAGTTTCTTCGAGCAGTACTTC
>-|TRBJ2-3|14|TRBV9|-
CASSVFREPDTQYF
TGTGCCAGCAGCGTCTTCAGGGAACCAGATACGCAGTATTTT
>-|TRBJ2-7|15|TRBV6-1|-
CASSEEGQGGCEQYF
TGTGCCAGCAGTGAGGAAGGGCAGGGTGGATGCGAGCAGTACTTC
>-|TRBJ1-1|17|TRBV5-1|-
CASSPTGQGLVNTEAFF
TGCGCCAGCAGCCCAACCGGGCAGGGGCTCGTGAACACTGAAGCTTTCTTT
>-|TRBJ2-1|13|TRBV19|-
CASSIGSGNEQFF
TGTGCCAGTAGTATAGGTTCGGGGAATGAGCAGTTCTTC
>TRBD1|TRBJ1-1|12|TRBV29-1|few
CSVDRGFTEAFF
TGCAGCGTTGACAGGGGGTTCACTGAAGCTTTCTTT
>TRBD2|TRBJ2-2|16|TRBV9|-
CASSETSGANTGELFF
TGTGCCAGCAGCGAAACCAGCGGGGCGAACACCGGGGAGCTGTTTTTT
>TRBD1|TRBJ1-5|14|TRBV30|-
CASRTGGSHQPQHF
TGTGCCTCGAGAACAGGGGGCTCGCATCAGCCCCAGCATTTT
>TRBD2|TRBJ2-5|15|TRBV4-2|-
CASSQAGTSVETQYF
TGTGCCAGCAGCCAAGCCGGGACTAGCGTGGAGACCCAGTACTTC